The sequence of this T cell receptor beta chain was determined in a study of blood T cell repertoires in COVID-19. Assay: immunoSEQ multiplex PCR; the TCRdb copy retains only in-frame clones and omits some. Here the sample spans a few hundred thousand clones, approximately 89% being singletons. Germline loops: CDR1 SGHTA, CDR2 FQGNSA. The CDR3 consists of 15 residues. V lost 0 bases and J lost 4, with 10 bases in between. The chain combines TRBV7-2 with TRBJ2-1; D might be TRBD2 (5 bases). Sequencing was performed on PBMCs or T cells enriched from blood (not recorded which). This clonotype originated in a young woman who had recovered from COVID-19. CDR3: CASSLAQPGYNEQFF. The DNA for the CDR3 is TGTGCCAGCAGCTTAGCGCAGCCGGGGTACAATGAGCAGTTCTTC.